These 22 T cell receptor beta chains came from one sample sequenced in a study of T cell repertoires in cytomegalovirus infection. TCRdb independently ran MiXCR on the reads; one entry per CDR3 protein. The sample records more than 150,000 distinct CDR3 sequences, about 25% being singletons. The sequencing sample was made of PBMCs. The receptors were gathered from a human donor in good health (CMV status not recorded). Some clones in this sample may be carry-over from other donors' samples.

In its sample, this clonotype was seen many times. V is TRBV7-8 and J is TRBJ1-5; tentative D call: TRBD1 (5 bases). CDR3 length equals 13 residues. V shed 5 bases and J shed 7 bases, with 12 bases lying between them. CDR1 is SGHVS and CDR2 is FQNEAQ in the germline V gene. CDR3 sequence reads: CASSPGGEQPQHF. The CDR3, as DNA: TGTGCCAGCAGCCCGGGGGGGGAACAGCCCCAGCATTTT.

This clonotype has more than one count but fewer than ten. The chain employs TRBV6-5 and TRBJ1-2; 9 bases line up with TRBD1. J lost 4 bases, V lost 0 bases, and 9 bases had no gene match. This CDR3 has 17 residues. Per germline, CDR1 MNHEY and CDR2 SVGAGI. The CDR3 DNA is TGTGCCAGCAGTTACTCGTTTGGCGGACAGGGGAGCTATGGCTACACCTTC. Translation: CASSYSFGGQGSYGYTF.

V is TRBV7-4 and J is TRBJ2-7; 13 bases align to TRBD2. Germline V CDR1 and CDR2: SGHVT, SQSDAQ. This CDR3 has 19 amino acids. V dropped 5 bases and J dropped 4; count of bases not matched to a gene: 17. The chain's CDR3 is CASSRARTSGRGGLYEQYF. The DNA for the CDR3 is TGTGCCAGCAGCCGAGCACGGACTAGCGGGAGAGGGGGCTTGTACGAGCAGTACTTC.

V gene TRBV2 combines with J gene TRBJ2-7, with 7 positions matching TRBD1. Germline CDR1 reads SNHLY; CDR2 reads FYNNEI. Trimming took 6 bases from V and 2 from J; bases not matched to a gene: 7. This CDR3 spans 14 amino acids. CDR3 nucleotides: TGTGCCAGCAGGAGGGGACAGTCTACCTACGAGCAGTACTTC. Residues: CASRRGQSTYEQYF.

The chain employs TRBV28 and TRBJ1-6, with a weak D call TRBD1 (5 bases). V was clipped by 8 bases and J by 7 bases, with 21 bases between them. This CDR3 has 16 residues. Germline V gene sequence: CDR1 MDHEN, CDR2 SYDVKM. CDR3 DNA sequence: TGTGCCAGCGGGCCTGGGGGATCCCGCCAAAATTCACCCCTCCACTTT. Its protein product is CASGPGGSRQNSPLHF.

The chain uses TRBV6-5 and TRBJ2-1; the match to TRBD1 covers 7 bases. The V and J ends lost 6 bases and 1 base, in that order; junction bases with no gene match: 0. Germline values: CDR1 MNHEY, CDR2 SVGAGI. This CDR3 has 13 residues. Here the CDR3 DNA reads TGTGCCAGCAGACAGGGGTCCTACAATGAGCAGTTCTTC. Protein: CASRQGSYNEQFF.

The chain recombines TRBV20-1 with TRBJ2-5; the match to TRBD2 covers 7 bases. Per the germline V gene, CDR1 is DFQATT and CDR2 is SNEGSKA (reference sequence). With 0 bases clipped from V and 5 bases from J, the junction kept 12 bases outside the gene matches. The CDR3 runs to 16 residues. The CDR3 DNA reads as TGCAGTGCTAGAGATTTGAAGCGGGGTTACCGTGAGACCCAGTACTTC. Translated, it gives CSARDLKRGYRETQYF.

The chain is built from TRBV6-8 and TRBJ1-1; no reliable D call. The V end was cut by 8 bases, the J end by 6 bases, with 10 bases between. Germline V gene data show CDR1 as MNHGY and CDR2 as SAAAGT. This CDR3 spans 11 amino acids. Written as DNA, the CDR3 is TGTGCCAGCGCAAGGGCCCCTGAAGCTTTCTTT. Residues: CASARAPEAFF.

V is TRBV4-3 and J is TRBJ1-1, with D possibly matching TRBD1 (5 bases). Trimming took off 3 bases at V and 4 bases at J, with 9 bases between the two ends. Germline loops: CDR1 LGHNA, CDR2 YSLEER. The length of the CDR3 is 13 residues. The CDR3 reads CASSQTTATEAFF. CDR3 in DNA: TGCGCCAGCAGCCAGACGACAGCCACTGAAGCTTTCTTT.

Here the CDR3 reads CASRGIRQVQETQYF. In nucleotides, the CDR3 is TGTGCCAGCAGGGGAATTAGGCAGGTCCAAGAGACCCAGTACTTC. The chain combines TRBV28 with TRBJ2-5, with D unresolved. CDR1 MDHEN and CDR2 SYDVKM come from the germline V gene. Trimming removed 6 bases from V and 1 base from J, with 15 bases in between. This CDR3 has 15 amino acids.

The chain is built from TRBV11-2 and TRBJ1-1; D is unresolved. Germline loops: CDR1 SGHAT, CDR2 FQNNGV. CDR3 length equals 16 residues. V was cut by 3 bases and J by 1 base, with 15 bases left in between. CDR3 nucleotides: TGTGCCAGCAGCTTCAATCCCACAGTCAAGAACACTGAAGCTTTCTTT. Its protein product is CASSFNPTVKNTEAFF.

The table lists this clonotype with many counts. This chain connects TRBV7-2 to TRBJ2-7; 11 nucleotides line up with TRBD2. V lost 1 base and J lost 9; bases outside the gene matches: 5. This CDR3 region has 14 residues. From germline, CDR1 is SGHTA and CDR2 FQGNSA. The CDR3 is CASSLGGLAGGQYF. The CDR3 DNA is TGTGCCAGCAGCTTAGGCGGGCTAGCGGGGGGGCAGTACTTC.

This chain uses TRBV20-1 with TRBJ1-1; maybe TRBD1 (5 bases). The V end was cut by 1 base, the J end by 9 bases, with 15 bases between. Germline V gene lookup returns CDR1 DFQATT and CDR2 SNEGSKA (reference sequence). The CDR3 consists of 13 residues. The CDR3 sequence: CSARGQSSPKAFF. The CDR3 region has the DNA TGCAGTGCTAGAGGACAGTCCTCACCTAAAGCTTTCTTT.

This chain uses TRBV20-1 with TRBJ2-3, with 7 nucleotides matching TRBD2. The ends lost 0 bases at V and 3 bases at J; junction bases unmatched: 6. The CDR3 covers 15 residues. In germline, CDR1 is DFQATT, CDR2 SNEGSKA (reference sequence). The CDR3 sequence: CSARDNAGDTDTQYF. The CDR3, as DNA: TGCAGTGCTAGAGATAATGCGGGGGATACAGATACGCAGTATTTT.

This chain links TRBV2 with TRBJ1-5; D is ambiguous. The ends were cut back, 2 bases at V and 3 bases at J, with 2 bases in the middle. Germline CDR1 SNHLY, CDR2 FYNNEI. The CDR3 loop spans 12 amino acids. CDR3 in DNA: TGTGCCAGCAGTGAACCCAATCAGCCCCAGCATTTT. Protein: CASSEPNQPQHF. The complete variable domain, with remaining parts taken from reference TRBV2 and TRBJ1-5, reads EPEVTQTPSHQVTQMGQEVILRCVPISNHLYFYWYRQILGQKVEFLVSFYNNEISEKSEIFDDQFSVERPDGSNFTLKIRSTKLEDSAMYFCASSEPNQPQHFGDGTRLSIL.

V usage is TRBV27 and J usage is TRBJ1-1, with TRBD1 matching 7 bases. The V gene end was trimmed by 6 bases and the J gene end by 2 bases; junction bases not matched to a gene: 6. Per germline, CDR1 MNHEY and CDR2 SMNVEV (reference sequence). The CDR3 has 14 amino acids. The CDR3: CASSGTAFNTEAFF. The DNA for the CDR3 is TGTGCCAGCAGCGGGACAGCCTTTAACACTGAAGCTTTCTTT.

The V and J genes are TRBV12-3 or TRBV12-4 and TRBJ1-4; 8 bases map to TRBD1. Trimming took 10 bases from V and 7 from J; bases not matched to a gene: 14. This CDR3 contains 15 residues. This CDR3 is CATRAGTGFFEKLFF. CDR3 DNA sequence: TGTGCCACAAGAGCCGGGACAGGCTTTTTTGAAAAACTGTTTTTT.

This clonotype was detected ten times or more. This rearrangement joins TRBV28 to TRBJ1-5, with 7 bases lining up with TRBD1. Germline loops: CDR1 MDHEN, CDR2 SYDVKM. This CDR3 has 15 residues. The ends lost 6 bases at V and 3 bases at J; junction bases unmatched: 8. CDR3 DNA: TGTGCCAGCAGATCTGAGGACAGGCACAATCAGCCCCAGCATTTT. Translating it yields CASRSEDRHNQPQHF.

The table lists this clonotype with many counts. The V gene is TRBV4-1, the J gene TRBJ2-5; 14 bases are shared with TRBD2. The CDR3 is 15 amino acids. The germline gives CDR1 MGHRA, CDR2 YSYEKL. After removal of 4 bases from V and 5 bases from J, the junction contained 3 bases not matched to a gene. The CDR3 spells CASSPGLAGEETQYF. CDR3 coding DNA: TGCGCCAGCAGCCCGGGACTAGCGGGAGAGGAGACCCAGTACTTC.

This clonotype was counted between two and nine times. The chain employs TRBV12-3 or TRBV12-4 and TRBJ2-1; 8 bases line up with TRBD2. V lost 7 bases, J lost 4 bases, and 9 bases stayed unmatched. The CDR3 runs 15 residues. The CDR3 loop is CASTSSGGRYNEQFF. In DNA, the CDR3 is TGTGCCAGCACCTCTTCGGGGGGGCGTTACAATGAGCAGTTCTTC.

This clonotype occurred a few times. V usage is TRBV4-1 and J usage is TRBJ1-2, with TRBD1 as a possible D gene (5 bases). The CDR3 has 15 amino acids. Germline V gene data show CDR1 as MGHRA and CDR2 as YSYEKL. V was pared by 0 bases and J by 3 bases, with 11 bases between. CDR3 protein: CASSQDLDIHYGYTF. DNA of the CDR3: TGCGCCAGCAGCCAAGACTTGGACATCCACTATGGCTACACCTTC.

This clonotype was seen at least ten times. The CDR3 DNA reads TGTGCCACCAGTGATTTGAAGAAGGGGGAGCGCTCAGATACGCAGTATTTT. Its translation: CATSDLKKGERSDTQYF. The chain recombines TRBV24-1 with TRBJ2-3, with D tentatively TRBD1 (6 bases). CDR3 length: 17 residues. Germline V gene data show CDR1 as KGHDR and CDR2 as SFDVKD. V was shortened by 0 bases and J by 4 bases, with 16 bases between the two germline ends.